The 13 T cell receptor beta chains below were found in one sample sequenced in a study of blood T cell repertoires in COVID-19. This table comes from immunoSEQ multiplex PCR, and its TCRdb copy is limited to in-frame clones, with some not included. In the table there are roughly 180,000 clones, around four fifths of which are singletons. The specimen sequenced was PBMCs or T cells enriched from blood (not recorded which). The receptors here all came from a woman in her forties or fifties in a cohort exposed to, infected with or recovered from COVID-19 (not recorded which).

The chain has TRBV29-1 and TRBJ2-5; 10 nucleotides align to TRBD1. The germline gives CDR1 SQVTM, CDR2 ANQGSEA. The CDR3 is 16 residues long. Losses at the gene ends were 3 bases for V and 2 bases for J; bases not matched to a gene: 9. CDR3 protein: CSVERIGTGAQETQYF. In DNA, the CDR3 is TGCAGCGTTGAGAGAATCGGGACAGGGGCACAAGAGACCCAGTACTTC.

This clone was observed once. The chain recombines TRBV6-6 with TRBJ1-5, with D tentatively TRBD1 (5 bases). Germline CDR1 MNHNY, CDR2 SVGAGI (reference sequence). The CDR3 has 15 amino acids. With 2 bases removed from V and 2 bases from J, the gap between germline ends came to 10 bases. CDR3 DNA: TGTGCCAGCAGTTACAATCAACAGGGCAATCAGCCCCAGCATTTT. This sequence encodes CASSYNQQGNQPQHF.

V is TRBV10-3 and J is TRBJ1-5; D is perhaps TRBD1 (5 bases). Trimming removed 2 bases at V and 3 bases at J, with 8 bases between. Germline loops: CDR1 ENHRY, CDR2 SYGVKD. This CDR3 spans 14 amino acids. The CDR3 here is CAISEDRNNQPQHF. The DNA for the CDR3 is TGTGCCATCAGTGAGGACAGAAACAATCAGCCCCAGCATTTT.

In this sample, this clone turned up once. The chain links TRBV7-9 to TRBJ2-2, with TRBD1 matching over 9 bases. This CDR3 spans 16 amino acids. Germline V gene data show CDR1 as SEHNR and CDR2 as FQNEAQ (reference sequence). V lost 6 bases and J lost 5; bases outside the gene matches: 10. The CDR3 spells CASSQVGTGRTGELFF. The CDR3 DNA follows: TGTGCCAGCAGTCAAGTAGGGACAGGGCGAACCGGGGAGCTGTTTTTT. The full variable domain, in which reference TRBV7-9 and TRBJ2-2 provide the parts outside the CDR3, is DTGVSQNPRHKITKRGQNVTFRCDPISEHNRLYWYRQTLGQGPEFLTYFQNEAQLEKSRLLSDRFSAERPKGSFSTLEIQRTEQGDSAMYLCASSQVGTGRTGELFFGEGSRLTVL.

This clone was observed a handful of times. This rearrangement joins TRBV2 to TRBJ2-2; D unclear. Deletions cut 8 bases from V and 4 bases from J, with 5 bases between. This CDR3 has 11 residues. The germline V gene encodes CDR1 SNHLY and CDR2 FYNNEI. The CDR3: CASGPTGELFF. The CDR3 bases are TGTGCCAGCGGCCCCACCGGGGAGCTGTTTTTT.

This rearrangement joins TRBV5-1 to TRBJ2-3; TRBD2 agrees at 8 bases. The trim removed 0 bases at V and 4 bases at J, leaving 7 bases unmatched. Germline V CDR1 and CDR2: SGHRS, YFSETQ. This CDR3 is built from 16 residues. CDR3 in amino acids: CASSLGGAGGPDTQYF. The CDR3 bases are TGCGCCAGCAGCTTGGGAGGCGCGGGGGGTCCAGATACGCAGTATTTT. The full variable domain, in which reference TRBV5-1 and TRBJ2-3 provide the parts outside the CDR3, is KAGVTQTPRYLIKTRGQQVTLSCSPISGHRSVSWYQQTPGQGLQFLFEYFSETQRNKGNFPGRFSGRQFSNSRSEMNVSTLELGDSALYLCASSLGGAGGPDTQYFGPGTRLTVL.

V is TRBV2 and J is TRBJ1-4, with unresolved D. Germline values: CDR1 SNHLY, CDR2 FYNNEI. The V and J ends lost 0 bases and 5 bases respectively, with 13 bases between them. CDR3 size: 16 residues. CDR3 loop: CASSEALKVTNEKLFF. Here the CDR3 DNA reads TGTGCCAGCAGTGAAGCGCTTAAGGTGACAAATGAAAAACTGTTTTTT. The variable domain in full, with the rest retrieved from reference TRBV2 and TRBJ1-4, is EPEVTQTPSHQVTQMGQEVILRCVPISNHLYFYWYRQILGQKVEFLVSFYNNEISEKSEIFDDQFSVERPDGSNFTLKIRSTKLEDSAMYFCASSEALKVTNEKLFFGSGTQLSVL.

The chain is built from TRBV10-1 and TRBJ2-7; 7 nucleotides line up with TRBD2. This CDR3 comprises 14 residues. V trimming: 3 bases; J trimming: 7 bases; junction bases outside the gene matches: 9. The V gene's germline CDR1 is WNHNN and CDR2 SYGVQD (reference sequence). The CDR3 DNA follows: TGCGCCAGCAGTGAAATGGCGGGAGAGGGGGAGCAGTACTTC. This codes for CASSEMAGEGEQYF.

The V call is TRBV7-6, the J call TRBJ2-3; possible D gene TRBD2, 5 bases. CDR1 and CDR2 (germline): SGHVS, FNYEAQ. The CDR3 loop spans 12 amino acids. V was cut by 4 bases and J by 9 bases, with 11 bases left in between. CDR3 bases: TGTGCCAGCAGCTCCGGCCGGGGAACGCAGTATTTT. Amino acid sequence: CASSSGRGTQYF.

This clone was recorded once. The V and J genes are TRBV28 and TRBJ2-7; 11 bases map to TRBD2. V shed 5 bases and J 1 base; nucleotides not matched to a gene: 7. Germline V gene sequence: CDR1 MDHEN, CDR2 SYDVKM. The CDR3 runs 16 residues. The CDR3 here is CASSTPGTSGSYEQYF. CDR3 nucleotides: TGTGCCAGCAGTACTCCCGGGACTAGCGGTTCCTACGAGCAGTACTTC.

This chain uses TRBV4-2 with TRBJ2-7, with 7 bases that match TRBD1. This CDR3 region has 15 residues. The germline V gene encodes CDR1 LGHNA and CDR2 YNFKEQ. The J segment lost 5 bases and the V segment lost 1 base, leaving 8 bases of the junction unmatched. The CDR3 sequence: CASSQGTTGNNEQYF. CDR3 nucleotide sequence: TGTGCCAGCAGCCAAGGTACGACAGGGAATAACGAGCAGTACTTC.

The gene calls are TRBV28 and TRBJ2-7; D unresolved. Germline CDR1 MDHEN, CDR2 SYDVKM. Trimming left V 1 base short and J 6 bases short, with 10 bases between. The CDR3 is 13 residues long. The CDR3 DNA follows: TGTGCCAGCAGTTTATTGCAGGATAGCGAGCAGTACTTC. This translates into CASSLLQDSEQYF.

This chain connects TRBV7-2 to TRBJ2-1; 7 bases fit TRBD1. The J segment lost 6 bases and the V segment lost 6 bases, leaving 5 bases of the junction unmatched. The length of the CDR3 is 13 residues. Germline CDR1 is SGHTA and CDR2 is FQGNSA. Here the CDR3 DNA reads TGTGCCAGCAGTAAGGGGGCTGGCAATGAGCAGTTCTTC. It yields the protein CASSKGAGNEQFF.